These 8 T cell receptor beta chains were all obtained from the same sample, sequenced in a study of T cell responses to AZD1222 COVID-19 vaccine. Clones were sequenced by immunoSEQ multiplex PCR, and TCRdb holds only the in-frame ones, with some missing. The sample has about 140,000 clones; the top ten hold 2% to 2.5%. The sample was peripheral blood. Every receptor here comes from an adult in good health.

V usage is TRBV3-1 (or the pseudogene TRBV3-2) and J usage is TRBJ1-5, with a possible D match to TRBD1 (5 bases). From germline, CDR1 is LGHDT and CDR2 YNNKEL (reference sequence). Trimming cost V 6 bases and J 5 bases, with 14 bases left between them. This CDR3 is 14 amino acids long. The CDR3 region has the DNA TGTGCCAGCAGTGATGACAGTTGGGATCAGCCCCAGCATTTT. It encodes CASSDDSWDQPQHF.

This chain uses TRBV6-5 with TRBJ2-1, with 13 nucleotides matching TRBD2. Trimming cost V 1 base and J 8 bases; bases outside gene matches: 5. Germline V gene lookup returns CDR1 MNHEY and CDR2 SVGAGI. CDR3 length: 16 amino acids. The CDR3 DNA sequence: TGTGCCAGCAGTTACTTGACTAGCGGGGGGCGGGATGAGCAGTTCTTC. Its protein product is CASSYLTSGGRDEQFF.

This rearrangement joins TRBV6-5 to TRBJ2-3, with D perhaps TRBD1 (6 bases). Trimming removed 2 bases at V and 10 bases at J, with 16 bases between. Germline CDR1 and CDR2: MNHEY and SVGAGI. The CDR3 extends over 14 amino acids. CDR3 loop: CASSYRTDSRAQYF. CDR3 nucleotides: TGTGCCAGCAGTTACCGAACGGACAGTAGGGCGCAGTATTTT.

The genes are TRBV6-1 and TRBJ2-3, with unresolved D. CDR1 and CDR2 from the germline V gene are MNHNS and SASEGT. The CDR3 spans 14 residues. Trimming cost V 1 base and J 5 bases, with 10 bases left between them. The CDR3: CASSEVWTGDTQYF. The CDR3 DNA is TGTGCCAGCAGTGAAGTCTGGACGGGAGATACGCAGTATTTT.

The rearrangement links TRBV30 to TRBJ2-1; 13 nucleotides match TRBD2. Germline lookup yields CDR1 GTSNPN and CDR2 SVGIG (reference sequence). V lost 4 bases, J lost 8 bases, and 5 bases stayed unmatched. The CDR3 has 14 amino acids. CDR3 in DNA: TGTGCCTGGAAGGGACTAGCGGGGTCGGATGAGCAGTTCTTC. Residues: CAWKGLAGSDEQFF.

V gene TRBV5-1 combines with J gene TRBJ2-1; 9 bases line up with TRBD1. Germline V gives CDR1 SGHRS, CDR2 YFSETQ. Germline trimming cut 4 bases from V and 8 bases from J; bases unmatched to any gene: 10. The CDR3 contains 15 residues. The CDR3 spells CASSVSGQGFDEQFF. As DNA, the CDR3 is TGCGCCAGCAGCGTTTCGGGACAGGGTTTCGATGAGCAGTTCTTC.

The chain uses TRBV19 and TRBJ1-5; D call uncertain. With 3 bases removed from V and 0 bases from J, the gap between germline ends came to 9 bases. Germline CDR1 LNHDA, CDR2 SQIVND (reference sequence). This CDR3 spans 15 amino acids. CDR3 protein: CASSMRTLSNQPQHF. Here the CDR3 DNA reads TGTGCCAGTAGTATGAGAACTCTTAGCAATCAGCCCCAGCATTTT.

This rearrangement joins TRBV14 to TRBJ1-3; 7 nucleotides align to TRBD1. CDR1 and CDR2 from the germline V gene are SGHDN and FVKESK. V was pared by 2 bases and J by 2 bases, with 3 bases of the junction left unmatched. The CDR3 contains 15 residues. The CDR3 sequence: CASSQPDRAGNTIYF. CDR3 nucleotides: TGTGCCAGCAGCCAACCAGACAGGGCTGGAAACACCATATATTTT.